The 3 T cell receptor beta chains presented below share a single source sample, sequenced in a study of blood T cell repertoires in COVID-19. The protocol was immunoSEQ multiplex PCR, while the TCRdb copy is restricted to in-frame clones and leaves out a portion. The profile shows 150,000 or so clones, around 79% of them singletons. Specimen: PBMCs or T cells enriched from blood (not recorded which). Receptors originate from a man in his fifties or sixties who had recovered from COVID-19.

This chain links TRBV10-3 with TRBJ1-2; a possible D gene is TRBD1 (6 bases). CDR1 ENHRY and CDR2 SYGVKD come from the germline V gene. V was clipped by 4 bases and J by 0 bases, with 12 bases between them. The CDR3 loop spans 15 amino acids. In nucleotides, the CDR3 is TGTGCCATCAGTGCTGCCGGGACATCTAACTATGGCTACACCTTC. It encodes CAISAAGTSNYGYTF.

A single count supports this clone. V usage is TRBV24-1 and J usage is TRBJ2-1; 12 bases fit TRBD2. Germline loops: CDR1 KGHDR, CDR2 SFDVKD. This CDR3 region has 17 residues. The junction had 9 bases not matched to a gene; V was cut back by 6 bases and J by 4 bases. The CDR3 DNA sequence: TGTGCCACCAGTTTTACGACTAGCGGGGGAAGGTACAATGAGCAGTTCTTC. Translation: CATSFTTSGGRYNEQFF.

This sequence joins TRBV6-5 and TRBJ2-7; D might be TRBD2 (6 bases). This CDR3 spans 13 amino acids. Germline V gene lookup returns CDR1 MNHEY and CDR2 SVGAGI. Between the trimmed V and J ends, which lost 5 bases and 3 bases, there was a span of 11 bases. Written as DNA, the CDR3 is TGTGCCAGCAGTCCACCGGGGGACTACGAGCAGTACTTC. It specifies CASSPPGDYEQYF.